These T cell receptor beta chains were read from a single sample in a study of Graves' ophthalmopathy and Graves' hyperthyroidism. TCRdb reprocessed the multiplex PCR reads via MiXCR and lists one record per CDR3 protein. The sample holds some 150,000 distinct CDR3 sequences, 39% seen once. Sequenced: peripheral blood. The source is a man younger than 40 with Graves' ophthalmopathy. The CDR3 runs from the conserved cysteine through the conserved F or W. A D gene is named only where the DNA matches it firmly. Size values are once, few and many counts, or a class for expanded clones, and some rows have none.

CDR3aa: CASSVDSYQPQHF; CDR3nt: TGTGCCAGCAGTGTGGACAGCTATCAGCCCCAGCATTTT; j_gene: TRBJ1-5; v_gene: TRBV6-1; d_gene: -; len: 13; abundance: many
CDR3aa: CASSEMGWPQHF; CDR3nt: TGTGCCAGCAGTGAGATGGGTTGGCCCCAGCATTTT; j_gene: TRBJ1-5; v_gene: TRBV6-1; d_gene: -; len: 12; abundance: -
CDR3aa: CASSELPSETQYF; CDR3nt: TGTGCCAGCAGTGAACTACCATCGGAGACCCAGTACTTC; j_gene: TRBJ2-5; v_gene: TRBV2; d_gene: -; len: 13; abundance: -
CDR3aa: CASSFPDHSPLHF; CDR3nt: TGTGCCAGCAGCTTCCCCGACCATTCACCCCTCCACTTT; j_gene: TRBJ1-6; v_gene: TRBV7-2; d_gene: -; len: 13; abundance: once
CDR3aa: CATKGRGPGTGELFF; CDR3nt: TGTGCCACCAAGGGGAGGGGGCCGGGCACCGGGGAGCTGTTTTTT; j_gene: TRBJ2-2; v_gene: TRBV6-2/TRBV6-3; d_gene: -; len: 15; abundance: -
CDR3aa: CASSDRTGQETQYF; CDR3nt: TGTGCCAGCAGCGACAGGACAGGCCAAGAGACCCAGTACTTC; j_gene: TRBJ2-5; v_gene: TRBV7-2; d_gene: TRBD1; len: 14; abundance: few
CDR3aa: CASSYSIGQGLLAKNIQYF; CDR3nt: TGTGCCAGCAGTTACTCGATCGGGCAGGGGTTACTGGCCAAAAACATTCAGTACTTC; j_gene: TRBJ2-4; v_gene: TRBV6-2/TRBV6-3; d_gene: -; len: 19; abundance: many
CDR3aa: CASSLVTGGNQPQHF; CDR3nt: TGTGCCAGCAGCTTAGTAACAGGTGGCAATCAGCCCCAGCATTTT; j_gene: TRBJ1-5; v_gene: TRBV7-2; d_gene: -; len: 15; abundance: -
CDR3aa: CASSRDSRETQYF; CDR3nt: TGTGCCAGCAGCCGAGACAGCCGGGAGACCCAGTACTTC; j_gene: TRBJ2-5; v_gene: TRBV7-2; d_gene: -; len: 13; abundance: many
CDR3aa: CASSLQQGSSGYTF; CDR3nt: TGTGCCAGCAGCTTACAACAGGGAAGTAGTGGCTACACCTTC; j_gene: TRBJ1-2; v_gene: TRBV7-2; d_gene: -; len: 14; abundance: -
CDR3aa: CASSTGTYNSPLHF; CDR3nt: TGTGCCAGCAGTACCGGGACTTATAATTCACCCCTCCACTTT; j_gene: TRBJ1-6; v_gene: TRBV12-3/TRBV12-4; d_gene: -; len: 14; abundance: once
CDR3aa: CASSSRAAGGSYEQYF; CDR3nt: TGTGCCAGCAGCTCCCGGGCAGCGGGAGGATCCTACGAGCAGTACTTC; j_gene: TRBJ2-7; v_gene: TRBV11-3; d_gene: TRBD2; len: 16; abundance: many
CDR3aa: CASSEEWGNTEAFF; CDR3nt: TGTGCCAGCTCAGAGGAATGGGGGAACACTGAAGCTTTCTTT; j_gene: TRBJ1-1; v_gene: TRBV18; d_gene: -; len: 14; abundance: many
CDR3aa: CATSRDRETATPNTEAFF; CDR3nt: TGTGCCACCAGCAGAGATCGTGAGACGGCGACACCGAACACTGAAGCTTTCTTT; j_gene: TRBJ1-1; v_gene: TRBV15; d_gene: -; len: 18; abundance: -
CDR3aa: CASSYSLPGGYGANVLTF; CDR3nt: TGTGCCAGCAGTTACTCACTCCCAGGGGGCTATGGGGCCAACGTCCTGACTTTC; j_gene: TRBJ2-6; v_gene: TRBV6-2/TRBV6-3; d_gene: TRBD1; len: 18; abundance: -
CDR3aa: CASSLSGRRETQYF; CDR3nt: TGTGCCAGCAGCTTATCGGGGCGGCGGGAGACCCAGTACTTC; j_gene: TRBJ2-5; v_gene: TRBV7-9; d_gene: -; len: 14; abundance: -
CDR3aa: CASSLGSELGFLNTGELFF; CDR3nt: TGTGCCAGCAGCTTAGGTTCTGAGTTGGGATTTCTGAACACCGGGGAGCTGTTTTTT; j_gene: TRBJ2-2; v_gene: TRBV11-2; d_gene: -; len: 19; abundance: -
CDR3aa: CASRTNRNTEAFF; CDR3nt: TGTGCCAGCAGGACAAACAGAAACACTGAAGCTTTCTTT; j_gene: TRBJ1-1; v_gene: TRBV6-1; d_gene: -; len: 13; abundance: few
CDR3aa: CASSLKSGLISYEQYF; CDR3nt: TGTGCCAGCAGCTTGAAATCGGGACTGATTTCCTACGAGCAGTACTTC; j_gene: TRBJ2-7; v_gene: TRBV11-2; d_gene: -; len: 16; abundance: many
CDR3aa: CASSSWDRVQETQYF; CDR3nt: TGTGCCAGCAGTTCGTGGGACCGAGTCCAAGAGACCCAGTACTTC; j_gene: TRBJ2-5; v_gene: TRBV12-3/TRBV12-4; d_gene: -; len: 15; abundance: few
CDR3aa: CASSQDKVTYEQYF; CDR3nt: TGCGCCAGCAGCCAAGATAAGGTAACCTACGAGCAGTACTTC; j_gene: TRBJ2-7; v_gene: TRBV4-3; d_gene: -; len: 14; abundance: many
CDR3aa: CASSSDYRLREKTQYF; CDR3nt: TGTGCCAGCAGCTCCGATTACAGGTTGAGAGAGAAGACCCAGTACTTC; j_gene: TRBJ2-5; v_gene: TRBV7-2; d_gene: -; len: 16; abundance: many
CDR3aa: CASSSRPGGTEAFF; CDR3nt: TGTGCCAGCAGCTCAAGGCCAGGGGGCACTGAAGCTTTCTTT; j_gene: TRBJ1-1; v_gene: TRBV7-2; d_gene: TRBD1; len: 14; abundance: many
CDR3aa: CASSPVPSLETQYF; CDR3nt: TGTGCCAGCAGCCCAGTTCCCTCTTTGGAGACCCAGTACTTC; j_gene: TRBJ2-5; v_gene: TRBV11-1; d_gene: -; len: 14; abundance: -
CDR3aa: CAWSVFPREETQYF; CDR3nt: TGTGCCTGGAGTGTATTCCCCAGGGAAGAGACCCAGTACTTC; j_gene: TRBJ2-5; v_gene: TRBV30; d_gene: -; len: 14; abundance: many
CDR3aa: CASSVLAGGNQPQHF; CDR3nt: TGTGCCAGCAGTGTGTTGGCAGGGGGCAATCAGCCCCAGCATTTT; j_gene: TRBJ1-5; v_gene: TRBV6-1; d_gene: -; len: 15; abundance: -
CDR3aa: CASIDRGFSSGANVLTF; CDR3nt: TGTGCCAGCATCGACAGGGGCTTTTCCTCTGGGGCCAACGTCCTGACTTTC; j_gene: TRBJ2-6; v_gene: TRBV6-2/TRBV6-3; d_gene: TRBD1; len: 17; abundance: many
CDR3aa: CASSLEVNQPQHF; CDR3nt: TGTGCCAGCAGCTTGGAGGTCAATCAGCCCCAGCATTTT; j_gene: TRBJ1-5; v_gene: TRBV2; d_gene: -; len: 13; abundance: -
CDR3aa: CASSQTGMNTEAFF; CDR3nt: TGTGCCAGCAGCCAGACAGGGATGAACACTGAAGCTTTCTTT; j_gene: TRBJ1-1; v_gene: TRBV6-2/TRBV6-3; d_gene: TRBD1; len: 14; abundance: many
CDR3aa: CASSGDVGDSPLHF; CDR3nt: TGTGCCAGTAGTGGAGACGTGGGGGATTCACCCCTCCACTTT; j_gene: TRBJ1-6; v_gene: TRBV19; d_gene: -; len: 14; abundance: many
CDR3aa: CASSKSAHGLALAETQYF; CDR3nt: TGTGCCAGCAGCAAGTCTGCACACGGACTAGCGTTGGCGGAGACCCAGTACTTC; j_gene: TRBJ2-5; v_gene: TRBV11-1; d_gene: TRBD2; len: 18; abundance: many
CDR3aa: CATSDRGTGAVQETQYF; CDR3nt: TGTGCCACCAGTGATCGGGGGACAGGGGCAGTACAAGAGACCCAGTACTTC; j_gene: TRBJ2-5; v_gene: TRBV24-1; d_gene: TRBD1; len: 17; abundance: -
CDR3aa: CASRRTGTDLNQPQHF; CDR3nt: TGTGCCAGCAGACGAACTGGGACGGATCTCAATCAGCCCCAGCATTTT; j_gene: TRBJ1-5; v_gene: TRBV6-2/TRBV6-3; d_gene: -; len: 16; abundance: -
CDR3aa: CASSFGSGNQPQHF; CDR3nt: TGTGCCAGCAGTTTTGGGTCAGGAAATCAGCCCCAGCATTTT; j_gene: TRBJ1-5; v_gene: TRBV28; d_gene: -; len: 14; abundance: -
CDR3aa: CAWRAVSYEQYF; CDR3nt: TGTGCCTGGAGAGCGGTTTCCTACGAGCAGTACTTC; j_gene: TRBJ2-7; v_gene: TRBV30; d_gene: -; len: 12; abundance: many
CDR3aa: CASSLIGRERETQYF; CDR3nt: TGTGCCAGCAGCTTAATCGGCCGGGAGCGGGAGACCCAGTACTTC; j_gene: TRBJ2-5; v_gene: TRBV7-2; d_gene: -; len: 15; abundance: many
CDR3aa: CASSSTPRTVANYGYTF; CDR3nt: TGTGCCAGCAGCTCTACCCCCCGGACAGTCGCTAACTATGGCTACACCTTC; j_gene: TRBJ1-2; v_gene: TRBV7-8; d_gene: -; len: 17; abundance: many
CDR3aa: CASSLIRVASRPQHF; CDR3nt: TGTGCCAGCAGTTTAATCCGGGTAGCCAGTCGGCCCCAGCATTTT; j_gene: TRBJ1-5; v_gene: TRBV28; d_gene: -; len: 15; abundance: -
CDR3aa: CSAVDSGTEEQYF; CDR3nt: TGCAGTGCTGTCGATAGCGGGACGGAAGAGCAGTACTTC; j_gene: TRBJ2-7; v_gene: TRBV20-1; d_gene: TRBD2; len: 13; abundance: many
CDR3aa: CASGHEGTLYEQYF; CDR3nt: TGCGCCAGCGGACATGAGGGGACGTTGTACGAGCAGTACTTC; j_gene: TRBJ2-7; v_gene: TRBV5-1; d_gene: -; len: 14; abundance: many
CDR3aa: CSVTTSTGTGELFF; CDR3nt: TGCAGCGTTACAACTTCGACGGGGACCGGGGAGCTGTTTTTT; j_gene: TRBJ2-2; v_gene: TRBV29-1; d_gene: -; len: 14; abundance: many
CDR3aa: CSFEGSPRHTEAFF; CDR3nt: TGCAGCTTCGAGGGCAGTCCTCGTCACACTGAAGCTTTCTTT; j_gene: TRBJ1-1; v_gene: TRBV29-1; d_gene: -; len: 14; abundance: -
CDR3aa: CSALTSGRALVGETQYF; CDR3nt: TGCAGTGCCCTGACTAGCGGGAGGGCCCTCGTCGGGGAGACCCAGTACTTC; j_gene: TRBJ2-5; v_gene: TRBV20-1; d_gene: TRBD2; len: 17; abundance: many
CDR3aa: CASSPSTAREQYF; CDR3nt: TGTGCCAGCAGCCCTAGCACAGCACGGGAGCAGTACTTC; j_gene: TRBJ2-7; v_gene: TRBV7-9; d_gene: -; len: 13; abundance: -
CDR3aa: CASRMTGGGPGELFF; CDR3nt: TGTGCCAGCCGCATGACAGGGGGGGGTCCCGGGGAGCTGTTTTTT; j_gene: TRBJ2-2; v_gene: TRBV6-2/TRBV6-3; d_gene: TRBD1; len: 15; abundance: -
CDR3aa: CASSLGGDPTYEQYF; CDR3nt: TGTGCCAGCAGTTTAGGGGGGGACCCTACTTACGAGCAGTACTTC; j_gene: TRBJ2-7; v_gene: TRBV28; d_gene: TRBD2; len: 15; abundance: many
CDR3aa: CASSLAVRGTSGKETQYF; CDR3nt: TGTGCCAGCAGCTTAGCCGTTCGGGGGACTAGCGGGAAAGAGACCCAGTACTTC; j_gene: TRBJ2-5; v_gene: TRBV11-1; d_gene: TRBD2; len: 18; abundance: many
CDR3aa: CASSFPAATYTGGEQYF; CDR3nt: TGTGCCAGCAGTTTCCCAGCGGCGACTTATACCGGGGGAGAGCAGTACTTC; j_gene: TRBJ2-7; v_gene: TRBV28; d_gene: -; len: 17; abundance: few